Shown below are 18 T cell receptor beta chains from a single sample sequenced in a study of shared clonotypes between healthy human individuals. The assay was immunoSEQ multiplex PCR, and TCRdb's table has in-frame clones only and misses some. The profile shows fewer than 2.5 million clones, 80% to 95% of them singletons. Source material: naive CD4+ T cells from PBMCs. As for subset: CD45RA+ positively selected. These receptors were taken from a man between 18 and 29 years old in good health. Some clones in this sample may be carry-over from other donors' samples.

V and J are TRBV5-1 and TRBJ1-1; D gene unclear. Trimming cost V 0 bases and J 5 bases, with 8 bases left between them. Germline V gene sequence: CDR1 SGHRS, CDR2 YFSETQ. CDR3 length: 13 residues. The CDR3 DNA reads as TGCGCCAGCAGCTTGGGCGCCGAGACTGAAGCTTTCTTT. Translated, it gives CASSLGAETEAFF.

The CDR3 is CASSTSGTGVFEQYF. CDR3 coding DNA: TGTGCCAGCAGCACTTCCGGGACAGGGGTTTTCGAGCAGTACTTC. This chain uses TRBV9 with TRBJ2-7, with 10 bases lining up with TRBD1. CDR1 SGDLS and CDR2 YYNGEE come from the germline V gene. J lost 6 bases, V lost 4 bases, and 10 bases had no gene match. There are 15 residues in the CDR3.

This chain joins TRBV27 and TRBJ2-7; D is ambiguous. The length of the CDR3 is 13 residues. V was cut by 3 bases and J by 3 bases, with 9 bases left in between. Germline V gives CDR1 MNHEY, CDR2 SMNVEV (reference sequence). The CDR3 DNA follows: TGTGCCAGCAGTTTGAGTCGGCTCTACGAGCAGTACTTC. It is translated as CASSLSRLYEQYF.

The chain couples TRBV5-8 to TRBJ2-7; D is possibly TRBD2 (5 bases). V lost 3 bases, J lost 2 bases, and 15 bases lay in between. Germline CDR1 reads SGHTS; CDR2 reads YDEGEE. This CDR3 region has 15 residues. The CDR3 nucleotides read TGTGCCAGCAGCTCGGGCGAGAGCGGAACCTACGAGCAGTACTTC. Protein sequence: CASSSGESGTYEQYF.

The chain uses TRBV5-1 and TRBJ2-1, with D possibly TRBD1 on 6 matching bases. In germline, CDR1 is SGHRS, CDR2 YFSETQ. The ends were cut back, 0 bases at V and 1 base at J, with 8 bases in the middle. This CDR3 has 15 residues. CDR3 sequence reads: CASSLVGQSYNEQFF. CDR3 in DNA: TGCGCCAGCAGCTTGGTTGGACAGTCCTACAATGAGCAGTTCTTC.

V usage is TRBV15 and J usage is TRBJ2-1; 11 positions match TRBD2. This CDR3 spans 16 amino acids. V lost 0 bases to trimming and J lost 7 bases; unmatched junction nucleotides: 5. The germline CDR1 and CDR2 sequences are LNHNV and YYDKDF (reference sequence). DNA for the CDR3: TGTGCCACCAGCAGAGATTCGGGACTAGCGGTGAATGAGCAGTTCTTC. Protein product: CATSRDSGLAVNEQFF.

The CDR3 protein is CASRTGTSGANEQFF. The CDR3 DNA is TGTGCCAGCAGAACCGGGACTAGCGGGGCCAATGAGCAGTTCTTC. The chain uses TRBV7-3 and TRBJ2-1, with 13 bases matching TRBD2. The CDR3 extends over 15 amino acids. After removal of 6 bases from V and 6 bases from J, the junction contained 5 bases not matched to a gene. Germline V gives CDR1 SGHTA, CDR2 FQGTGA.

The chain is built from TRBV19 and TRBJ2-1, with D possibly TRBD1 on 7 matching bases. Trimming removed 5 bases from V and 5 bases from J, with 13 bases in between. The germline gives CDR1 LNHDA, CDR2 SQIVND (reference sequence). The CDR3 length is 14 residues. The CDR3 here is CASSGGTVNNEQFF. The CDR3 bases are TGTGCCAGTAGTGGCGGGACAGTTAACAATGAGCAGTTCTTC. The full variable domain, with the rest looked up from reference TRBV19 and TRBJ2-1, is DGGITQSPKYLFRKEGQNVTLSCEQNLNHDAMYWYRQDPGQGLRLIYYSQIVNDFQKGDIAEGYSVSREKKESFPLTVTSAQKNPTAFYLCASSGGTVNNEQFFGPGTRLTVL.

As regards this clone: This may be a read error: a much more frequent sequence differs by one nucleotide. The chain is built from TRBV7-3 and TRBJ1-1; unclear D gene. Germline V lookup: CDR1 SGHTA, CDR2 FQGTGA. This CDR3 region has 13 residues. V was cut by 5 bases and J by 1 base, with 8 bases left in between. The chain's CDR3 is CASSVEGNTEAFF. The CDR3 coding sequence is TGTGCCAGCAGCGTAGAGGGGAACACTGAAGCTTTCTTT.

The J gene is TRBJ2-1, the V gene TRBV7-6; 16 bases are shared with TRBD2. The CDR3 covers 17 residues. The trim removed 5 bases at V and 9 bases at J, leaving 10 bases unmatched. Germline V gene sequence: CDR1 SGHVS, CDR2 FNYEAQ. CDR3 nucleotides: TGTGCCAGCAGCCCGAGAGGGACTAGCGGGAGGGCGTTTGAGCAGTTCTTC. It yields the protein CASSPRGTSGRAFEQFF.

The genes are TRBV7-2 and TRBJ2-5; 14 bases are shared with TRBD2. This CDR3 has 18 residues. From germline, CDR1 is SGHTA and CDR2 FQGNSA. Losses at the gene ends were 5 bases for V and 5 bases for J; bases not matched to a gene: 13. In DNA, the CDR3 is TGTGCCAGCAGCCCTGGGACTAGCGGGAGTGTCCCCCCTGAGACCCAGTACTTC. It encodes CASSPGTSGSVPPETQYF.

The genes are TRBV7-2 and TRBJ2-7, with D hard to call. This CDR3 contains 13 residues. Looked up from germline, CDR1 is SGHTA and CDR2 is FQGNSA. The V end was cut by 5 bases, the J end by 5 bases, with 13 bases between. CDR3 DNA: TGTGCCAGCAGCCCCGTGGTTGGCGACGAGCAGTACTTC. Protein sequence: CASSPVVGDEQYF.

V gene TRBV9 combines with J gene TRBJ1-2; tentatively, D is TRBD1 (6 bases). The CDR3 length is 20 residues. Germline assignment: CDR1 SGDLS and CDR2 YYNGEE. The ends were cut back, 0 bases at V and 3 bases at J, with 27 bases in the middle. The CDR3: CASSVVAGGTPLTGHYGYTF. In DNA form, the CDR3 reads TGTGCCAGCAGCGTAGTAGCGGGGGGAACCCCTTTGACAGGTCACTATGGCTACACCTTC.

V is TRBV5-1 and J is TRBJ1-2, with D uncertain. CDR3 length equals 14 residues. Deletions cut 4 bases from V and 3 bases from J, with 13 bases between. Germline CDR1 is SGHRS and CDR2 is YFSETQ. This CDR3 reads CASSPVVSHYGYTF. CDR3 DNA: TGCGCCAGCAGCCCCGTGGTTAGCCACTATGGCTACACCTTC.

This chain joins TRBV11-2 and TRBJ1-1; TRBD1 matches 7 bases. V was pared by 3 bases and J by 2 bases, with 3 bases of the junction left unmatched. The germline V gene encodes CDR1 SGHAT and CDR2 FQNNGV. This CDR3 spans 14 amino acids. The CDR3 here is CASSFTGVNTEAFF. The CDR3 nucleotides read TGTGCCAGCAGCTTTACAGGGGTAAACACTGAAGCTTTCTTT. Drawing the rest from reference TRBV11-2 and TRBJ1-1, the complete variable domain is EAGVAQSPRYKIIEKRQSVAFWCNPISGHATLYWYQQILGQGPKLLIQFQNNGVVDDSQLPKDRFSAERLKGVDSTLKIQPAKLEDSAVYLCASSFTGVNTEAFFGQGTRLTVV.

This clone was seen only once. The gene calls are TRBV6-1 and TRBJ2-2, with a weak D call TRBD2 (6 bases). This CDR3 spans 16 amino acids. V was cut by 4 bases and J by 4 bases, with 16 bases left in between. In germline, CDR1 is MNHNS, CDR2 SASEGT. The CDR3 region has the DNA TGTGCCAGCAGTGGACTGGAGGGGTTTGTCACCGGGGAGCTGTTTTTT. Translating it yields CASSGLEGFVTGELFF.

The chain links TRBV5-4 to TRBJ2-1, with D maybe TRBD1 (5 bases). Germline V gene lookup returns CDR1 SGHNT and CDR2 YYREEE (reference sequence). Trimming left V 1 base short and J 4 bases short, with 24 bases between. The length of the CDR3 is 19 residues. CDR3 coding DNA: TGTGCCAGCAGCTTGCTTGCTTGGACACGATTAGCAAGTTACAATGAGCAGTTCTTC. It is translated as CASSLLAWTRLASYNEQFF. Variable domain in full (rest from reference TRBV5-4 and TRBJ2-1): ETGVTQSPTHLIKTRGQQVTLRCSSQSGHNTVSWYQQALGQGPQFIFQYYREEENGRGNFPPRFSGLQFPNYSSELNVNALELDDSALYLCASSLLAWTRLASYNEQFFGPGTRLTVL.

The chain combines TRBV19 with TRBJ2-7; no definite D call. The CDR3 is 13 amino acids. Trimming took off 3 bases at V and 4 bases at J, with 10 bases between the two ends. Germline CDR1 is LNHDA and CDR2 is SQIVND (reference sequence). CDR3 sequence (DNA): TGTGCCAGTAGTATGGCCAGAGAATACGAGCAGTACTTC. It specifies CASSMAREYEQYF.